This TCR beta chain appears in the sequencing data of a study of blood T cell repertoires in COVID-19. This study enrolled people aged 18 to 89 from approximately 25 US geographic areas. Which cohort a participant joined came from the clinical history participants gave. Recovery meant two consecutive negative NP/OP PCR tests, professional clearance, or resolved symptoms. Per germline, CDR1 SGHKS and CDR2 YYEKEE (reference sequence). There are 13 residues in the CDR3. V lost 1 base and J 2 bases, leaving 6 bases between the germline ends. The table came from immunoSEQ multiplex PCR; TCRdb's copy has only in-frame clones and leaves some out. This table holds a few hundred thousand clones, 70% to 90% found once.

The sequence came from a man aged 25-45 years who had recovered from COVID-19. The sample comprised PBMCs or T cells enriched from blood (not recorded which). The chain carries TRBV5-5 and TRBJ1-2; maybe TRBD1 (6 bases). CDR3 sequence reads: CASSLQGNYGYTF. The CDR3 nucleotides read TGTGCCAGCAGCTTGCAGGGGAACTATGGCTACACCTTC.